This TCR beta chain appears in the sequencing data of a study of T cells in Graves' hyperthyroidism and ophthalmopathy. Study as a whole: Peripheral blood collection took place at initial diagnosis, before any treatment.

Researchers took RNA transcripts and amplified the TCR beta CDR3 regions from them. The study used the HTBI primer set for a first-round RT-PCR of the TCR CDR3. TCRdb itself ran the multiplex PCR reads through MiXCR, one entry per CDR3 protein. The sample has 750,000 to 950,000 distinct CDR3 sequences, roughly 40% seen once. Germline V lookup: CDR1 LGHNA, CDR2 YSLEER. The trim removed 4 bases at V and 5 bases at J, leaving 6 bases unmatched. The CDR3 spans 15 residues. Hyperthyroidism of Graves' type that showed no ophthalmopathy progression within 18 months was stable. Newly diagnosed patients aged 18 to 65 had hyperthyroidism of under 2 months' duration.

V and J are TRBV4-3 and TRBJ2-5, with 11 nucleotides matching TRBD2. The source is a man aged 18 to 29 with Graves' hyperthyroidism. The sequenced sample was blood. The CDR3 region is CASSPLAGGAETQYF. The CDR3 bases are TGCGCCAGCAGCCCCTTAGCGGGAGGGGCGGAGACCCAGTACTTC.